Listed below are T cell receptor beta chains from one sample, sequenced in a study of CD4 T cells in relation to SARS-CoV-2 and coronaviruses. TCRdb's copy holds only in-frame clones and misses some; the assay was immunoSEQ multiplex PCR. The table has about 36,000 clones, over 70% seen once. No antigen is known for these receptors. Sequencing was done on a sample of memory CD4+ T cells from PBMCs, cultured in vitro. These receptors all stem from an adult with COVID-19. Both conserved end residues are part of each CDR3. The D gene is left open where the match is weak. Rows may omit the clone size; those that give it use once, few, many or a size class.

>TRBV6-6|14|-|-
CASSYGSSYNEQFF
>TRBV4-2|14|-|few
CASSRGTNQQPQHF
>TRBV29-1|11|-|-
CSVRGNTEAFF
>TRBV5-1|14|-|-
CASSLGGTTDTQYF
>TRBV5-4|12|-|-
CASGEGNTEAFF
>TRBV5-1|14|-|-
CASSLSQAEETQYF
>TRBV2|12|-|-
CASSEGGDEQFF
>TRBV20-1|11|-|-
CSARQYTEAFF
>TRBV11-2|13|-|-
CASSSQVNTEAFF
>TRBV28|11|-|-
CASSLKGTQYF
>TRBV28|16|-|once
CASSYGGPGSYNEQFF
>TRBV12-3/TRBV12-4|13|-|-
CASSFGFQETQYF
>TRBV25-1|15|TRBD1|-
CASSAGNRGDYEQYF
>TRBV3-1/TRBV3-2|17|TRBD2|-
CASSFSRTSGPNNEQFF
>TRBV20-1|11|-|-
CSAMQRGKLFF
>TRBV6-5|15|-|few
CASSFTQGRITEAFF
>TRBV30|14|-|-
CAWSLPGTENIQYF
>TRBV7-2|13|-|-
CASSLGEAQAQYF
>TRBV5-1|15|TRBD2|-
CASSLGGGRYNEQFF
>TRBV5-4|15|TRBD1|-
CASTITGTENSPLHF
>TRBV28|13|-|-
CASSFYSSYEQYF
>TRBV27|15|-|-
CASRIRASSREKLFF
>TRBV7-9|19|TRBD1|-
CASSKGTGPLTTTNEKLFF
>TRBV19|17|TRBD1|-
CASSTRNTGAGRVPLHF
>TRBV7-2|15|-|-
CASSVQGSSTDTQYF
>TRBV7-9|18|TRBD2|once
CASSPVGGLAGARETQYF
>TRBV6-2/TRBV6-3|15|TRBD2|-
CASSYPRLAGAEQYF
>TRBV2|13|-|-
CASRPDGSWSQYF
>TRBV4-3|14|-|few
CASGDAGYTGELFF
>TRBV28|17|TRBD1|-
CASNRQGWASGANVLTF
>TRBV6-2/TRBV6-3|17|TRBD1|-
CASSSDRDRGSGNTIYF
>TRBV4-1|16|TRBD2|few
CASSQAWASGPGELFF
>TRBV5-1|13|TRBD1|-
CASSLRGLYEQYF
>TRBV28|15|TRBD1|-
CASSTPTGGELEQYF
>TRBV6-2/TRBV6-3|15|TRBD1|-
CASSPLRDRGYEQYF
>TRBV18|14|-|-
CASSPREGGYEQYF
>TRBV18|13|-|-
CASSPRGAETQYF
>TRBV28|11|-|-
CASSDYTEAFF
>TRBV7-2|15|-|-
CASSLADLIRDTQYF
>TRBV7-3|15|-|-
CASSLQGSSGNTIYF
>TRBV24-1|15|-|-
CATSDTGSANYEQYF